One and the same sample provided the 4 T cell receptor beta chains below, sequenced in a study of tumor and adjacent non-tumor tissue in lung cancer. A modified ARM-PCR protocol with three rounds of nested PCR amplified TCRbeta. TCRdb analysed the multiplex PCR reads with MiXCR anew, one entry per CDR3 protein. The table includes approximately 130,000 distinct CDR3 sequences, 66% detected once. RNA was extracted from bulk tissue without any cell sorting. Source material: lung tumor tissue. Every receptor here comes from a man aged 30 to 45 with non-small cell lung cancer.

J is TRBJ1-2 and V is TRBV6-6; 7 bases are shared with TRBD1. Losses at the gene ends were 5 bases for V and 5 bases for J; bases not matched to a gene: 8. The length of the CDR3 is 14 residues. CDR1 is MNHNY, CDR2 SVGAGI, per germline (reference sequence). This CDR3 reads CASSASGTVYGYTF. CDR3 in DNA: TGTGCCAGCAGTGCCTCCGGGACAGTTTATGGCTACACCTTC.

Comments on this clonotype: Being one base from a much bigger clone, this may be a read error. The chain employs TRBV4-1 and TRBJ2-2, with D perhaps being TRBD1 or TRBD2 (5 bases each). CDR1 and CDR2 (germline): MGHRA, YSYEKL. This CDR3 spans 12 amino acids. The CDR3 DNA reads as TGCGCCAGCAGCCTAGACACCGGGGACCTGTTTTTT. Translating it yields CASSLDTGDLFF.

Details on this clonotype: It may be a read error: a sequence one base away is much more abundant. The chain uses TRBV6-2 or TRBV6-3 and TRBJ2-7; 10 bases fit TRBD1. The CDR3 length is 15 residues. V shed 2 bases and J 3 bases; nucleotides not matched to a gene: 4. The germline CDR1 and CDR2 sequences are MNHEY and SVGEGT. CDR3 residues: CASSYGTGDHYEQYF. In nucleotides, the CDR3 is TGTGCCAGCAGTTACGGGACAGGGGACCACTACGAGCAGTACTTC.

With respect to this clonotype: Since a much larger clone is just one base distant, this may be a read error. The J gene is TRBJ1-1, the V gene TRBV20-1; D gene ambiguous. This CDR3 spans 14 amino acids. Germline V gives CDR1 DFQATT, CDR2 SNEGSKA (reference sequence). The CDR3 nucleotides are TGCAGTGCTAACCCGCGTGTGGGGAACACTGAAGCTCTCTTT. Its protein is CSANPRVGNTEALF.